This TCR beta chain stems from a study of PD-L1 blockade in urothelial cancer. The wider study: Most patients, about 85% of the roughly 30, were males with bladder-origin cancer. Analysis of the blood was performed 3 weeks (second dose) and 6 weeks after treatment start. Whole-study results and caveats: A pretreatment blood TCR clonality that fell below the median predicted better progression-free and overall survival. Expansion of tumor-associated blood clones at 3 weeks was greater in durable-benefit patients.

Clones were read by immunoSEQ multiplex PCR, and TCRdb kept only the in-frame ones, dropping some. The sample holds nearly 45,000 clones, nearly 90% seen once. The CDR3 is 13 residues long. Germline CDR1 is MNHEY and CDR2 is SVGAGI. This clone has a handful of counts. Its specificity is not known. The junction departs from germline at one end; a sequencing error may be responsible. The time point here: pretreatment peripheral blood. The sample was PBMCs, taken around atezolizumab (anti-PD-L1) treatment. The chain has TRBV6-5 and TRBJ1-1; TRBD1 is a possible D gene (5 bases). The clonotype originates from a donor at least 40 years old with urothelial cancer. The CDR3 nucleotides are TGTGCCAGCAATTACCAAGGGGTCACTGAAGCTTTCTTT. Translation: CASNYQGVTEAFF.